This T cell receptor beta chain was sequenced in a study of shared clonotypes between healthy human individuals. Study information: Donors consisted of a couple of women and a few men between 18 and 49.

The sequenced material, unsorted PBMC DNA, was run on ten immunoSEQ deep assay plates. Sequenced by immunoSEQ multiplex PCR; TCRdb stores in-frame clones only, minus some. The sample holds about 460,000 clones, roughly 80% seen once. V shed 0 bases, J shed 5 bases, and the junction held 8 bases outside the gene matches. Germline loops: CDR1 SGHAT, CDR2 FQNNGV. This CDR3 has 17 residues. The V gene is TRBV11-2, the J gene TRBJ2-5, with TRBD2 matching 11 bases. Sequencing was performed on PBMCs. The TCR comes from a woman in her 40s in good health. Some clones in this sample may be carry-over from other donors' samples. In DNA form, the CDR3 reads TGTGCCAGCAGCTTAGATCAAACTAGCGGGAGTTTTGAGACCCAGTACTTC. Translating gives CASSLDQTSGSFETQYF.